Listed below are T cell receptor beta chains from one sample, sequenced in a study of vaccination effects on CD4 cells after COVID-19. Profiling relied on immunoSEQ multiplex PCR, and the TCRdb table lists in-frame clones only, not all of them. The sample has approximately 30,000 clones, approximately 72% seen once; the top ten hold around 28%. The antigens for these receptors are not known. The sequencing here drew on CD4+ T cells from PBMCs cultured with a peptide pool, taken before COVID-19 vaccination. These receptors were collected from a human donor who had a prior SARS-CoV-2 infection. Both conserved end residues are part of each CDR3. D genes are given only for firm matches. Clone size is stated in some rows and not others, as once, few, many or a class when expanded.

V gene: TRBV5-1; clone size: NA; J gene: TRBJ1-2; D gene: NA; CDR3 protein: CASSLSEGGGYTF; CDR3 DNA: TGCGCCAGCAGCTTGTCCGAAGGTGGTGGCTACACCTTC
V gene: TRBV5-1; clone size: NA; J gene: TRBJ2-3; D gene: NA; CDR3 protein: CASSSVPGGSLGDTQYF; CDR3 DNA: TGCGCCAGCAGCTCCGTCCCGGGGGGCTCTTTGGGGGATACGCAGTATTTT
V gene: TRBV29-1; clone size: NA; J gene: TRBJ2-5; D gene: NA; CDR3 protein: CSVGHTRGTQYF; CDR3 DNA: TGCAGCGTGGGACATACCCGGGGTACCCAGTACTTC
V gene: TRBV7-8; clone size: few; J gene: TRBJ1-2; D gene: NA; CDR3 protein: CASSLPYTASPTSNYGYTF; CDR3 DNA: TGTGCCAGCAGCTTACCCTACACGGCGTCCCCTACATCGAACTATGGCTACACCTTC
V gene: TRBV7-9; clone size: NA; J gene: TRBJ2-7; D gene: TRBD1; CDR3 protein: CASSPGTGVSYEQYF; CDR3 DNA: TGTGCCAGCAGCCCCGGGACAGGCGTTTCCTACGAGCAGTACTTC
V gene: TRBV12-3/TRBV12-4; clone size: NA; J gene: TRBJ1-1; D gene: NA; CDR3 protein: CASSLGAEAFF; CDR3 DNA: TGTGCCAGCAGTCTGGGCGCTGAAGCTTTCTTT
V gene: TRBV6-1; clone size: NA; J gene: TRBJ2-5; D gene: NA; CDR3 protein: CASSEGYQETQYF; CDR3 DNA: TGTGCCAGCAGTGAAGGGTACCAAGAGACCCAGTACTTC
V gene: TRBV5-1; clone size: NA; J gene: TRBJ2-1; D gene: TRBD2; CDR3 protein: CASSLSGLGSLTYNEQFF; CDR3 DNA: TGCGCCAGCAGCTTGTCGGGACTAGGGTCCCTTACCTACAATGAGCAGTTCTTC
V gene: TRBV24-1; clone size: NA; J gene: TRBJ2-1; D gene: NA; CDR3 protein: CATSDLRSRQQFF; CDR3 DNA: TGTGCCACCAGTGATTTGCGATCGAGACAGCAGTTCTTC
V gene: TRBV11-3; clone size: NA; J gene: TRBJ2-3; D gene: NA; CDR3 protein: CASGRRGTDTQYF; CDR3 DNA: TGTGCCAGCGGCCGGCGGGGCACAGATACGCAGTATTTT
V gene: TRBV11-2; clone size: NA; J gene: TRBJ2-6; D gene: NA; CDR3 protein: CASSSSLRVRRGANVLTF; CDR3 DNA: TGTGCCAGCAGCTCCTCTTTGAGGGTCCGTCGTGGGGCCAACGTCCTGACTTTC
V gene: TRBV2; clone size: NA; J gene: TRBJ2-1; D gene: NA; CDR3 protein: CASSEGPVWANEQFF; CDR3 DNA: TGTGCCAGCAGTGAAGGGCCCGTGTGGGCCAATGAGCAGTTCTTC
V gene: TRBV6-1; clone size: NA; J gene: TRBJ2-1; D gene: TRBD2; CDR3 protein: CASSEAGGPRNEQFF; CDR3 DNA: TGTGCCAGCAGTGAAGCGGGAGGGCCACGTAATGAGCAGTTCTTC
V gene: TRBV20-1; clone size: NA; J gene: TRBJ2-1; D gene: NA; CDR3 protein: CSARESGEQFF; CDR3 DNA: TGCAGTGCTAGAGAATCGGGGGAGCAGTTCTTC
V gene: TRBV28; clone size: NA; J gene: TRBJ2-3; D gene: TRBD2; CDR3 protein: CASSSLDGGGAWDTQYF; CDR3 DNA: TGTGCCAGCAGTTCTCTCGACGGCGGGGGGGCCTGGGATACGCAGTATTTT
V gene: TRBV6-2/TRBV6-3; clone size: NA; J gene: TRBJ2-2; D gene: NA; CDR3 protein: CASSYFGGPETGELFF; CDR3 DNA: TGTGCCAGCAGTTACTTCGGGGGCCCGGAAACCGGGGAGCTGTTTTTT
V gene: TRBV5-4; clone size: NA; J gene: TRBJ2-7; D gene: NA; CDR3 protein: CASSLVGKYEQYF; CDR3 DNA: TGTGCCAGCAGCTTGGTCGGGAAATACGAGCAGTACTTC
V gene: TRBV27; clone size: NA; J gene: TRBJ2-7; D gene: NA; CDR3 protein: CASSRGHRYYEQYF; CDR3 DNA: TGTGCCAGCAGTCGGGGGCACAGATACTACGAGCAGTACTTC
V gene: TRBV6-2/TRBV6-3; clone size: few; J gene: TRBJ1-2; D gene: NA; CDR3 protein: CASSYSNGGGYGYTF; CDR3 DNA: TGTGCCAGCAGTTACTCGAACGGGGGCGGCTATGGCTACACCTTC
V gene: TRBV6-5; clone size: once; J gene: TRBJ2-1; D gene: NA; CDR3 protein: CASTWTSSYNEQFF; CDR3 DNA: TGTGCCAGCACCTGGACAAGCTCCTACAATGAGCAGTTCTTC
V gene: TRBV27; clone size: NA; J gene: TRBJ1-2; D gene: NA; CDR3 protein: CASSLGAQGGYTF; CDR3 DNA: TGTGCCAGCAGTTTGGGGGCCCAGGGAGGCTACACCTTC
V gene: TRBV30; clone size: NA; J gene: TRBJ1-4; D gene: NA; CDR3 protein: CAWRQMGATNEKLFF; CDR3 DNA: TGTGCCTGGAGACAAATGGGTGCAACTAATGAAAAACTGTTTTTT
V gene: TRBV6-4; clone size: NA; J gene: TRBJ2-7; D gene: TRBD1; CDR3 protein: CASSGWDRNSYEQYF; CDR3 DNA: TGTGCCAGCAGTGGTTGGGACAGGAACTCCTACGAGCAGTACTTC
V gene: TRBV7-3; clone size: NA; J gene: TRBJ2-1; D gene: TRBD2; CDR3 protein: CASSRTSGPPYNEQFF; CDR3 DNA: TGTGCCAGCAGCAGAACTAGCGGACCTCCCTACAATGAGCAGTTCTTC
V gene: TRBV3-1/TRBV3-2; clone size: once; J gene: TRBJ2-3; D gene: NA; CDR3 protein: CASSRSELDTQYF; CDR3 DNA: TGTGCCAGCAGCCGGTCAGAGCTAGATACGCAGTATTTT
V gene: TRBV3-1/TRBV3-2; clone size: NA; J gene: TRBJ2-3; D gene: TRBD2; CDR3 protein: CASRSGLAGATDTQYF; CDR3 DNA: TGTGCCAGCAGATCGGGACTAGCGGGGGCCACAGATACGCAGTATTTT
V gene: TRBV3-1/TRBV3-2; clone size: NA; J gene: TRBJ1-5; D gene: NA; CDR3 protein: CASSQDREQPQHF; CDR3 DNA: TGTGCCAGCAGCCAAGACAGGGAGCAGCCCCAGCATTTT
V gene: TRBV6-2/TRBV6-3; clone size: NA; J gene: TRBJ2-7; D gene: NA; CDR3 protein: CASSYSRVKGPYEQYF; CDR3 DNA: TGTGCCAGCAGTTACTCGAGGGTGAAGGGTCCCTACGAGCAGTACTTC
V gene: TRBV10-3; clone size: few; J gene: TRBJ2-2; D gene: NA; CDR3 protein: CAISESTQGGGTGELFF; CDR3 DNA: TGTGCCATCAGTGAGTCGACACAGGGCGGTGGCACCGGGGAGCTGTTTTTT
V gene: TRBV5-1; clone size: NA; J gene: TRBJ2-3; D gene: TRBD2; CDR3 protein: CASSVSAGAFTDTQYF; CDR3 DNA: TGCGCCAGCAGCGTGTCAGCGGGAGCTTTCACAGATACGCAGTATTTT
V gene: TRBV6-5; clone size: NA; J gene: TRBJ2-1; D gene: NA; CDR3 protein: CASTLHGGGNEQFF; CDR3 DNA: TGTGCCAGCACCCTACACGGGGGAGGCAATGAGCAGTTCTTC
V gene: TRBV5-1; clone size: few; J gene: TRBJ2-7; D gene: TRBD1; CDR3 protein: CASSLGQGANEQYF; CDR3 DNA: TGCGCCAGCAGCTTGGGGCAGGGGGCTAACGAGCAGTACTTC
V gene: TRBV18; clone size: NA; J gene: TRBJ2-7; D gene: TRBD1; CDR3 protein: CASSPSSQGAYEQYF; CDR3 DNA: TGTGCCAGCTCACCATCATCTCAGGGGGCTTACGAGCAGTACTTC
V gene: TRBV20-1; clone size: NA; J gene: TRBJ2-2; D gene: NA; CDR3 protein: CSASQGWTGELFF; CDR3 DNA: TGCAGTGCTAGTCAGGGTTGGACCGGGGAGCTGTTTTTT
V gene: TRBV19; clone size: NA; J gene: TRBJ2-4; D gene: NA; CDR3 protein: CASIPSDIQYF; CDR3 DNA: TGTGCCAGTATTCCGTCGGACATTCAGTACTTC
V gene: TRBV24-1; clone size: few; J gene: TRBJ1-1; D gene: NA; CDR3 protein: CATSVNVVFSGDGTEAFF; CDR3 DNA: TGTGCCACCAGTGTCAACGTCGTTTTCTCAGGGGATGGCACTGAAGCTTTCTTT
V gene: TRBV2; clone size: NA; J gene: TRBJ2-3; D gene: NA; CDR3 protein: CASSYSTDTQYF; CDR3 DNA: TGTGCCAGCAGTTACAGCACAGATACGCAGTATTTT
V gene: TRBV9; clone size: NA; J gene: TRBJ1-3; D gene: NA; CDR3 protein: CASSADFSGNTIYF; CDR3 DNA: TGTGCCAGCAGCGCCGACTTCTCTGGAAACACCATATATTTT
V gene: TRBV6-6; clone size: once; J gene: TRBJ2-1; D gene: TRBD2; CDR3 protein: CASSHQWVSGNNEQFF; CDR3 DNA: TGTGCCAGCAGTCACCAATGGGTGAGCGGGAACAATGAGCAGTTCTTC
V gene: TRBV5-4; clone size: few; J gene: TRBJ2-2; D gene: NA; CDR3 protein: CASSLDQGPGELFF; CDR3 DNA: TGTGCCAGCAGCTTGGATCAGGGGCCCGGGGAGCTGTTTTTT
V gene: TRBV7-9; clone size: NA; J gene: TRBJ1-2; D gene: NA; CDR3 protein: CASSLGRARQSPIYGYTF; CDR3 DNA: TGTGCCAGCAGCTTAGGGAGGGCTCGACAGAGCCCGATCTATGGCTACACCTTC
V gene: TRBV6-5; clone size: NA; J gene: TRBJ2-7; D gene: TRBD2; CDR3 protein: CASSYSASGYYEQYF; CDR3 DNA: TGTGCCAGCAGTTACTCGGCTAGCGGTTACTACGAGCAGTACTTC
V gene: TRBV4-3; clone size: few; J gene: TRBJ1-2; D gene: NA; CDR3 protein: CASSQDLRPESGYTF; CDR3 DNA: TGCGCCAGCAGCCAAGATCTGCGGCCTGAATCCGGCTACACCTTC
V gene: TRBV4-2; clone size: few; J gene: TRBJ2-5; D gene: TRBD2; CDR3 protein: CASSQDLAGGYVGETQYF; CDR3 DNA: TGTGCCAGCAGCCAAGATCTGGCGGGGGGGTATGTTGGGGAGACCCAGTACTTC
V gene: TRBV24-1; clone size: NA; J gene: TRBJ2-3; D gene: TRBD1; CDR3 protein: CATSEADRASTDTQYF; CDR3 DNA: TGTGCCACCAGTGAAGCGGACAGGGCTAGCACAGATACGCAGTATTTT
V gene: TRBV27; clone size: NA; J gene: TRBJ2-1; D gene: NA; CDR3 protein: CASSYIINRPGEQFF; CDR3 DNA: TGTGCCAGCAGTTACATCATAAATCGGCCGGGTGAGCAGTTCTTC
V gene: TRBV12-5; clone size: NA; J gene: TRBJ2-5; D gene: TRBD2; CDR3 protein: CASGLGTSGETQYF; CDR3 DNA: TGTGCTAGTGGTTTAGGGACTAGCGGAGAGACCCAGTACTTC
V gene: TRBV6-5; clone size: once; J gene: TRBJ1-5; D gene: NA; CDR3 protein: CASSYGSNQPQHF; CDR3 DNA: TGTGCCAGCAGTTACGGTAGCAATCAGCCCCAGCATTTT
V gene: TRBV19; clone size: NA; J gene: TRBJ1-1; D gene: NA; CDR3 protein: CASTRTSGNTEAFF; CDR3 DNA: TGTGCCAGTACTCGGACATCCGGGAACACTGAAGCTTTCTTT
V gene: TRBV7-2; clone size: NA; J gene: TRBJ1-1; D gene: NA; CDR3 protein: CASSLDGRWVDLSFF; CDR3 DNA: TGTGCCAGCAGCTTGGATGGACGGTGGGTCGACCTGTCTTTCTTT
V gene: TRBV10-3; clone size: NA; J gene: TRBJ2-2; D gene: TRBD1; CDR3 protein: CAIRDNRGDTGELFF; CDR3 DNA: TGTGCCATCAGAGACAACAGGGGGGACACCGGGGAGCTGTTTTTT
V gene: TRBV19; clone size: NA; J gene: TRBJ1-5; D gene: NA; CDR3 protein: CASSPRGPSLNQPQHF; CDR3 DNA: TGTGCCAGTAGCCCTCGTGGGCCTAGCCTCAATCAGCCCCAGCATTTT
V gene: TRBV4-1; clone size: once; J gene: TRBJ2-1; D gene: TRBD2; CDR3 protein: CASSQGLAGHYNEQFF; CDR3 DNA: TGCGCCAGCAGCCAAGGGCTAGCGGGGCATTACAATGAGCAGTTCTTC
V gene: TRBV30; clone size: NA; J gene: TRBJ2-5; D gene: TRBD1; CDR3 protein: CAWTGGRGWETQYF; CDR3 DNA: TGTGCCTGGACAGGAGGCAGGGGGTGGGAGACCCAGTACTTC